This TCR beta chain came from a study of T cells after yellow fever vaccination. This clonotype was detected many times. TCRdb re-called the 5' RACE reads with MiXCR, one entry per CDR3 protein. The data contain hundreds of thousands of distinct CDR3 sequences, around 12% of them singletons. This TCR was sampled from a man aged 30 to 39 who received the YFV17D yellow fever vaccine. The sample here was PBMCs, taken on the day of the yellow fever booster vaccination.

The CDR3 sequence is CASSLNPGTINNEQFF. As DNA, the CDR3 is TGTGCCAGCAGCTTAAACCCCGGGACTATCAACAATGAGCAGTTCTTC. The chain recombines TRBV7-3 with TRBJ2-1; the match to TRBD2 covers 7 bases. V gave up 1 base and J gave up 5 bases; unmatched junction bases: 8. The CDR3 runs to 16 residues. Looked up from germline, CDR1 is SGHTA and CDR2 is FQGTGA.